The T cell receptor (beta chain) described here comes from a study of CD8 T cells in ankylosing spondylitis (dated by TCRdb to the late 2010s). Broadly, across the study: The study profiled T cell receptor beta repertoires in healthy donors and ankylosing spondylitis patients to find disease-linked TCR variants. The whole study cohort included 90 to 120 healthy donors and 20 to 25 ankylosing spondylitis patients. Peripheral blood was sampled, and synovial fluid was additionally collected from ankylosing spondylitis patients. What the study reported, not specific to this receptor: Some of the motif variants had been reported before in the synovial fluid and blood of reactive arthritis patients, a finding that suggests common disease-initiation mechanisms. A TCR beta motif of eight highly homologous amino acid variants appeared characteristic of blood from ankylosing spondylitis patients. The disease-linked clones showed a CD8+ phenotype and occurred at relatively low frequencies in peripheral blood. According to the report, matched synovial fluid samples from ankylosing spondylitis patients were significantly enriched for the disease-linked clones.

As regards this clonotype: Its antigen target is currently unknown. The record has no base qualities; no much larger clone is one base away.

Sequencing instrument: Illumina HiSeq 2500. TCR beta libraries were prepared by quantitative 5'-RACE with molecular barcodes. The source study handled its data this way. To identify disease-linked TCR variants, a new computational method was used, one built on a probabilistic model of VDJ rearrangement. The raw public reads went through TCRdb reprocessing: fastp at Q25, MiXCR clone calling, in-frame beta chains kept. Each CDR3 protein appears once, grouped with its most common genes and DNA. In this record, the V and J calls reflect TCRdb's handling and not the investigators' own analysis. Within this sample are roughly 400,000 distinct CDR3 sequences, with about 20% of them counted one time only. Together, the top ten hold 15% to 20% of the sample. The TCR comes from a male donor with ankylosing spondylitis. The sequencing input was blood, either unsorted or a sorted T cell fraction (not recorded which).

The DNA sequence is TGTGCCAGCAGCTTAGGAGGGACAGACCAAGAGACCCAGTACTTC. The encoded protein is CASSLGGTDQETQYF. The rearranged segments are TRBV11-2 and TRBJ2-5, and 7 junctional nucleotides match TRBD1. Including cysteine and phenylalanine, the CDR3 has 15 amino acids. Of all the DNA, just the CDR3 is kept, 45 bases in frame from base 1. From V the trimming removes 1 base and from J it removes 0 bases, while the gene matches leave 2 bases of the junction unaccounted for. CDR1 and CDR2, per the germline V gene, are SGHAT and FQNNGV.